This paragraph covers one TCR beta chain sequence. The entry originates in a study of identifying expanded T cells in peripheral blood. TCRdb's table, derived via immunoSEQ multiplex PCR, lists solely in-frame clones and lacks some. The sample has about 110,000 clones, about 88% seen once. Source material: blood. This clonotype was sampled from a person aged 18 to 69 in good health.

The CDR3 sequence is CASSLMGGSGSYNEQFF. DNA for the CDR3: TGTGCCAGCAGCTTAATGGGCGGGAGTGGGTCGTACAATGAGCAGTTCTTC. V usage is TRBV7-9 and J usage is TRBJ2-1, with 7 bases that match TRBD2. V lost 2 bases and J lost 4; bases outside the gene matches: 11. CDR3 length: 17 residues. Germline assignment: CDR1 SEHNR and CDR2 FQNEAQ (reference sequence).